The 6 T cell receptor beta chains reported below all come from one sample, sequenced in a study of shared clonotypes between healthy human individuals. Only in-frame clones appear in the TCRdb table, and some are missing; sequencing was by immunoSEQ multiplex PCR. This sample has some 1,100,000 clones, with 75% to 80% found just once. The sequencing input was memory CD4+ T cells from PBMCs. The sample's subset: CD45RA-negative fraction. The receptors were gathered from a man between 18 and 29 years old in good health. Some clones in this sample may be carry-over from other donors' samples.

The chain combines TRBV5-1 with TRBJ2-2; D not certain. Germline CDR1 reads SGHRS; CDR2 reads YFSETQ. This CDR3 has 14 residues. Trimming took 0 bases from V and 7 from J, leaving 10 bases between them. CDR3 sequence (DNA): TGCGCCAGCAGCTTGGGCCTTCATGACGGGGAGCTGTTTTTT. Its protein is CASSLGLHDGELFF.

Only a few counts were recorded for this clone. V and J are TRBV28 and TRBJ2-7; tentatively, D is TRBD1 (6 bases). V lost 6 bases and J lost 3, with 15 bases in between. The CDR3 covers 14 residues. From germline, CDR1 is MDHEN and CDR2 SYDVKM. This CDR3 reads CASSRLGQHYEQYF. For the CDR3, the DNA is TGTGCCAGCAGCCGACTCGGACAGCACTACGAGCAGTACTTC.

The V call is TRBV19, the J call TRBJ2-1, with D possibly TRBD1 on 5 matching bases. With 5 bases removed from V and 4 bases from J, the gap between germline ends came to 12 bases. This CDR3 comprises 14 residues. Germline V gene lookup returns CDR1 LNHDA and CDR2 SQIVND (reference sequence). CDR3 residues: CASSLRQSYNEQFF. The CDR3 nucleotides read TGTGCCAGTAGTCTGAGACAGTCTTACAATGAGCAGTTCTTC.

In its sample, this clone was seen a few times. The sample carries other DNA sequences with the same CDR3. In DNA, the CDR3 is TGTGCCAGCAGCTCCACATCGGGCGGGGAGCTGTTTTTT. This codes for CASSSTSGGELFF. V and J are TRBV7-3 and TRBJ2-2; D remains ambiguous. V gave up 4 bases and J gave up 7 bases, with 10 bases separating them. CDR3 length: 13 residues. The germline V gene encodes CDR1 SGHTA and CDR2 FQGTGA.

This clone appeared a few times. This rearrangement joins TRBV18 to TRBJ1-4, with 9 bases lining up with TRBD1. This CDR3 spans 17 amino acids. Germline V gene sequence: CDR1 KGHSH, CDR2 LQKENI. V was pared by 5 bases and J by 4 bases, with 11 bases of the junction left unmatched. The CDR3 DNA follows: TGTGCCAGCTCAGACCGGGACAGGGATCTCCTTAATGAAAAACTGTTTTTT. It is translated as CASSDRDRDLLNEKLFF.

V usage is TRBV7-7 and J usage is TRBJ2-1, with D possibly called TRBD1 or TRBD2 (5 bases each). V lost 5 bases to trimming and J lost 8 bases, with 19 bases between them. Germline V gives CDR1 SSHAT, CDR2 FNYEAQ (reference sequence). The length of the CDR3 is 15 residues. The CDR3 reads CASSPQLGDVDEQFF. In DNA form, the CDR3 reads TGTGCCAGCAGCCCCCAACTAGGGGACGTGGATGAGCAGTTCTTC.